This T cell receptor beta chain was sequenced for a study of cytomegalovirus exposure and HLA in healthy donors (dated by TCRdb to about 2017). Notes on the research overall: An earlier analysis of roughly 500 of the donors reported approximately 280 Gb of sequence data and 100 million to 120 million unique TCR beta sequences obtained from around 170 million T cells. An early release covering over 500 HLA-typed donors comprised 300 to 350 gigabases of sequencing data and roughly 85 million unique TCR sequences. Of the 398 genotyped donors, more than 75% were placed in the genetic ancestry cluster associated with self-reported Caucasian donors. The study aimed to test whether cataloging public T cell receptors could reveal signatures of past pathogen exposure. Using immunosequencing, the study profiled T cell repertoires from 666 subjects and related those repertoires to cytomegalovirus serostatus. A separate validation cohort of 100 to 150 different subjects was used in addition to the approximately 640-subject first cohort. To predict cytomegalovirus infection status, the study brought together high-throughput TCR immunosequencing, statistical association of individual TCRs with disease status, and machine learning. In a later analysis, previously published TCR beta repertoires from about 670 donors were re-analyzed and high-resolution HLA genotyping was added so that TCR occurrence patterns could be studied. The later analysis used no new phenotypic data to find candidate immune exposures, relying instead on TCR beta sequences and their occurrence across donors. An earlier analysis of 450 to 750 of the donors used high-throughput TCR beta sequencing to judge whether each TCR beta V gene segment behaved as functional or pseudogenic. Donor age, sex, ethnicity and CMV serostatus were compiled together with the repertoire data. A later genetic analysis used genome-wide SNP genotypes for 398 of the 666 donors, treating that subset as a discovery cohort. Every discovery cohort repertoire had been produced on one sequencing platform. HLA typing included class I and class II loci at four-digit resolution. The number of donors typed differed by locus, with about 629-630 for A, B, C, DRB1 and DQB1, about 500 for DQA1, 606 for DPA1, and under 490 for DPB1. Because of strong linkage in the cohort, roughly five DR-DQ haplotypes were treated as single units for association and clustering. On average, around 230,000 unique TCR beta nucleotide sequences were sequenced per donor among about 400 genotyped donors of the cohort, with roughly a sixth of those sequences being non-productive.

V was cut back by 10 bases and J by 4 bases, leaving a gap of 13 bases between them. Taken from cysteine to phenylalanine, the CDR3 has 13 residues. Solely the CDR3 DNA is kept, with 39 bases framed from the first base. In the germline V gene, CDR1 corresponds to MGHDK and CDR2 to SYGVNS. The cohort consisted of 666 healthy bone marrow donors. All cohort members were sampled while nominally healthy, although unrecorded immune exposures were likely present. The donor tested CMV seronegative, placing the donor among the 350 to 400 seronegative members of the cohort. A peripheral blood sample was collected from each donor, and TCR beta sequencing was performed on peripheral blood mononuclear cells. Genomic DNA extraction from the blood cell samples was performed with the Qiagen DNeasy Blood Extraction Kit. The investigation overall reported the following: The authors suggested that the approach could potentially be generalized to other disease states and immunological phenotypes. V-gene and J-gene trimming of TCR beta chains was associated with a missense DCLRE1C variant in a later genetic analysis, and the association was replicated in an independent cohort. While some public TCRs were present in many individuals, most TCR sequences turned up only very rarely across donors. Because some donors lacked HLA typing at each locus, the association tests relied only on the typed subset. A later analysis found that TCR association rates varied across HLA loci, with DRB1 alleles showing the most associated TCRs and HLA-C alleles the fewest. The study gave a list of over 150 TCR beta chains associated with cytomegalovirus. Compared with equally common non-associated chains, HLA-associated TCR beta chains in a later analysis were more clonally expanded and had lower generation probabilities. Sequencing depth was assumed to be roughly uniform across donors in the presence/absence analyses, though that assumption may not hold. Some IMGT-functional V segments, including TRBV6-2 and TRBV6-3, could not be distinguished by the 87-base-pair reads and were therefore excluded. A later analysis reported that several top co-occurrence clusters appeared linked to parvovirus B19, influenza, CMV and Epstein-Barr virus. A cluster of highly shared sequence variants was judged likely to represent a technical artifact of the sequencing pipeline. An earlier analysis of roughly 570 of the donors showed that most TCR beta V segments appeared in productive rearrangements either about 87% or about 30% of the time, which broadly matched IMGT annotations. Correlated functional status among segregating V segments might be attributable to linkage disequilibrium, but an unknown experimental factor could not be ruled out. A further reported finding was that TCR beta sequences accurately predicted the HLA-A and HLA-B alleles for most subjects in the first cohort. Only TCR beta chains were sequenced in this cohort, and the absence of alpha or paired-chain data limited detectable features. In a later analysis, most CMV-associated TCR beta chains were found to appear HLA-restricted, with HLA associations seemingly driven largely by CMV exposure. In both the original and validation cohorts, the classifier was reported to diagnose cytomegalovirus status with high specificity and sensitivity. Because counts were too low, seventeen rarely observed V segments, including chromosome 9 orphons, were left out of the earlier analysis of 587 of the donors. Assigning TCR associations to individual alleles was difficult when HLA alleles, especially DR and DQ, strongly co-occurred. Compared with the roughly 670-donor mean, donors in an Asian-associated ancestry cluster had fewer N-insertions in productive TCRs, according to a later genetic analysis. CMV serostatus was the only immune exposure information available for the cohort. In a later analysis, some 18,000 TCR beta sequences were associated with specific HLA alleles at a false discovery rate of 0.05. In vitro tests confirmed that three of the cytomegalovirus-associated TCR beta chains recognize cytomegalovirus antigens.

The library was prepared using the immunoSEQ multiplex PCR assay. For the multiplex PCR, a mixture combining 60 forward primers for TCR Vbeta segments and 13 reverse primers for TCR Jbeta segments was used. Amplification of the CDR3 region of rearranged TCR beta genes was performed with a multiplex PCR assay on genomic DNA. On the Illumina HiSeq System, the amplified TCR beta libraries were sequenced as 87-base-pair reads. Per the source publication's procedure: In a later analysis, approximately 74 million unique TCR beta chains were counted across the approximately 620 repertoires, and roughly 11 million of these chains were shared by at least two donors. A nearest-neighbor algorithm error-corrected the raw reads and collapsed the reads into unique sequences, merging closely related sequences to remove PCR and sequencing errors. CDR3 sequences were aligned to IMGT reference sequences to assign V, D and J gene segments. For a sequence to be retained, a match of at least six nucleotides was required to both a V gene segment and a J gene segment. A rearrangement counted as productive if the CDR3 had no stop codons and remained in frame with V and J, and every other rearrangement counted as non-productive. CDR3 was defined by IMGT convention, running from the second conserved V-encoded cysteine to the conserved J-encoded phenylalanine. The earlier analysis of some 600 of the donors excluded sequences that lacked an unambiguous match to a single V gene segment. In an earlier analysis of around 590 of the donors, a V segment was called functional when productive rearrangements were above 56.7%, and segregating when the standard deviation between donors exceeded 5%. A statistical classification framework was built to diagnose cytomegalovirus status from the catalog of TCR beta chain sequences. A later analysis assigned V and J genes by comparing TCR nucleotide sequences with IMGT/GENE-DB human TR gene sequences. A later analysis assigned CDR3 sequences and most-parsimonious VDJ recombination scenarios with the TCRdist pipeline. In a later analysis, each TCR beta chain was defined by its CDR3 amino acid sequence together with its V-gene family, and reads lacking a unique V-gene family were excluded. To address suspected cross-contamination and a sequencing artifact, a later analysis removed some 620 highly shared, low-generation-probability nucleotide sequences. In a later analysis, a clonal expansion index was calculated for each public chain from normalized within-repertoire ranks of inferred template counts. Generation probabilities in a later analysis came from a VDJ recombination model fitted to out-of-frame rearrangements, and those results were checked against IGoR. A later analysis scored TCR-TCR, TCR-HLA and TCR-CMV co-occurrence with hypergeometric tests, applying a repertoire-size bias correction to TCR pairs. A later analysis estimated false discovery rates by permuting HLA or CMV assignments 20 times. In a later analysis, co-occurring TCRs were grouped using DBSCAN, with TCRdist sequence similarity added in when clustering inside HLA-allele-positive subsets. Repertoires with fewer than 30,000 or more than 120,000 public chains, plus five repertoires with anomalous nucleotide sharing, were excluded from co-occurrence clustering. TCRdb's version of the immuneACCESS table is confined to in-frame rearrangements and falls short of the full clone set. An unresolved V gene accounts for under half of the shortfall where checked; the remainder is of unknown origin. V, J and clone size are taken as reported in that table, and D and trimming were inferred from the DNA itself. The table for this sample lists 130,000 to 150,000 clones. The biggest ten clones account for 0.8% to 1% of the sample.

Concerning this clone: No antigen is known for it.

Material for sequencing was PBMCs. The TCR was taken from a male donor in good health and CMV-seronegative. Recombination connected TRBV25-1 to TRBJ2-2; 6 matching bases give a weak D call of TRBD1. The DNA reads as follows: TGTGCCACATGGGGGCAGGGCACCGGGGAGCTGTTTTTT. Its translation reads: CATWGQGTGELFF.